These 21 T cell receptor beta chains came from one sample sequenced in a study of blood T cell repertoires in COVID-19. Here immunoSEQ multiplex PCR was the method, and the copy in TCRdb shows in-frame clones only, minus some. Among around 180,000 clones, roughly nine tenths were seen once, and the ten largest hold approximately 2.9%. The specimen sequenced was peripheral blood. Receptor source: a young woman with active or convalescent COVID-19.

The sample holds one count of this clone. J is TRBJ1-6 and V is TRBV7-9; maybe TRBD1 (6 bases). From germline, CDR1 is SEHNR and CDR2 FQNEAQ (reference sequence). The CDR3 totals 16 residues. V was clipped by 4 bases and J by 8 bases, with 18 bases between them. The DNA of the CDR3 is TGTGCCAGCAGCTACCGGGACATGGTTGGGGATTCACCCCTCCACTTT. This translates into CASSYRDMVGDSPLHF.

This chain connects TRBV5-4 to TRBJ2-5, with D unclear. This CDR3 has 12 amino acids. CDR1 and CDR2 (germline): SGHNT, YYREEE (reference sequence). The ends were cut back, 4 bases at V and 5 bases at J, with 9 bases in the middle. CDR3 sequence reads: CASSPGRETQYF. Here the CDR3 DNA reads TGTGCCAGCAGCCCCGGTCGGGAGACCCAGTACTTC.

The V call is TRBV5-4, the J call TRBJ1-6; 7 nucleotides align to TRBD1. The CDR3 runs 14 residues. The germline V gene has CDR1 SGHNT and CDR2 YYREEE (reference sequence). V trimming: 4 bases; J trimming: 6 bases; junction bases outside the gene matches: 4. The DNA of the CDR3 is TGTGCCAGCAGCCTGGGACAGAGTAATTCACCCCTCCACTTT. Protein: CASSLGQSNSPLHF.

This clone was counted once. V gene TRBV6-4 combines with J gene TRBJ2-3; D not certain. Germline lookup yields CDR1 MRHNA and CDR2 SNTAGT. V was shortened by 6 bases and J by 2 bases, with 9 bases between the two germline ends. This CDR3 is built from 13 residues. The CDR3 region is CASSGEATDTQYF. The CDR3 nucleotides are TGTGCCAGCAGCGGAGAGGCCACAGATACGCAGTATTTT.

The CDR3 coding sequence is TGTGCCAGCAGCCCCCTCGGGGGAGAGGAGCAGTACTTC. It is translated as CASSPLGGEEQYF. V is TRBV7-9 and J is TRBJ2-7; TRBD2 might be the D (6 bases). The CDR3 runs to 13 residues. With 5 bases removed from V and 7 bases from J, the gap between germline ends came to 15 bases. Germline values: CDR1 SEHNR, CDR2 FQNEAQ (reference sequence).

This clone came up once. The V gene is TRBV6-1, the J gene TRBJ1-5, with TRBD1 matching 12 bases. The germline CDR1 and CDR2 sequences are MNHNS and SASEGT. Trimming at V came to 4 bases and at J to 10 bases, leaving 11 bases not matched to a gene. CDR3 length: 16 amino acids. The CDR3 DNA sequence: TGTGCCAGCAGTGCCCGGGACAGGGGGCGTGGGAACCCCCAGCATTTT. Encoded protein: CASSARDRGRGNPQHF.

The J gene is TRBJ1-2, the V gene TRBV6-5; D not certain. CDR1 and CDR2 from the germline V gene are MNHEY and SVGAGI. CDR3 length: 12 amino acids. Between the trimmed V and J ends, which lost 10 bases and 5 bases, there was a span of 14 bases. This CDR3 reads CAMKPFGYGYTF. CDR3 in DNA: TGTGCCATGAAACCTTTCGGGTATGGCTACACCTTC.

The rearrangement joins TRBV5-1 to TRBJ1-6; D might be TRBD1 (6 bases). The V gene's germline CDR1 is SGHRS and CDR2 YFSETQ. V lost 2 bases to trimming and J lost 8 bases, with 14 bases between them. The CDR3 loop spans 15 amino acids. The CDR3 loop is CASSLSGAGDSPLHF. The DNA of the CDR3 is TGCGCCAGCAGCTTATCGGGGGCGGGAGATTCACCCCTCCACTTT. Drawing the rest from reference TRBV5-1 and TRBJ1-6, the complete variable domain is KAGVTQTPRYLIKTRGQQVTLSCSPISGHRSVSWYQQTPGQGLQFLFEYFSETQRNKGNFPGRFSGRQFSNSRSEMNVSTLELGDSALYLCASSLSGAGDSPLHFGNGTRLTVT.

The chain is built from TRBV11-2 and TRBJ2-7, with D perhaps TRBD1 (5 bases). This CDR3 is 15 amino acids long. V gave up 3 bases and J gave up 0 bases, with 12 bases separating them. CDR1 is SGHAT, CDR2 FQNNGV, per germline. The CDR3 DNA reads as TGTGCCAGCAGCTTTCCCCAGGGATACTCCTACGAGCAGTACTTC. This codes for CASSFPQGYSYEQYF. Variable domain in full (rest from reference TRBV11-2 and TRBJ2-7): EAGVAQSPRYKIIEKRQSVAFWCNPISGHATLYWYQQILGQGPKLLIQFQNNGVVDDSQLPKDRFSAERLKGVDSTLKIQPAKLEDSAVYLCASSFPQGYSYEQYFGPGTRLTVT.

Only one count was recorded for this clone. The chain combines TRBV10-3 with TRBJ2-1; 9 nucleotides agree with TRBD2. The germline CDR1 and CDR2 sequences are ENHRY and SYGVKD. The CDR3 length is 15 residues. The V gene end was trimmed by 3 bases and the J gene end by 6 bases; junction bases not matched to a gene: 6. The CDR3 region is CAISDRLAGSNEQFF. As DNA, the CDR3 is TGTGCCATCAGTGACCGTCTAGCGGGATCCAATGAGCAGTTCTTC.

This rearrangement joins TRBV19 to TRBJ1-1, with D possibly matching TRBD1 (5 bases). Trimming stripped 5 bases from V and 1 base from J, with 14 bases between. The CDR3 is 15 amino acids. Germline V gives CDR1 LNHDA, CDR2 SQIVND (reference sequence). DNA for the CDR3: TGTGCCAGTAGTCCCCTCCGACAGCGGAACACTGAAGCTTTCTTT. This gives the protein CASSPLRQRNTEAFF.

This chain connects TRBV18 to TRBJ1-1; 7 bases map to TRBD1. This CDR3 region has 13 residues. Germline V gene sequence: CDR1 KGHSH, CDR2 LQKENI. Losses at the gene ends were 5 bases for V and 3 bases for J; bases not matched to a gene: 3. DNA of the CDR3: TGTGCCAGCTCAACAACAGGGGACACTGAAGCTTTCTTT. As protein: CASSTTGDTEAFF.

Here the CDR3 reads CSVEDTGTGLHYEQYF. The CDR3 DNA sequence: TGCAGCGTTGAAGATACCGGGACAGGGCTCCATTACGAGCAGTACTTC. The rearrangement joins TRBV29-1 to TRBJ2-7, with 9 bases fitting TRBD1. V shed 0 bases and J 4 bases; nucleotides not matched to a gene: 10. The CDR3 covers 16 residues. Per germline, CDR1 SQVTM and CDR2 ANQGSEA.

The chain couples TRBV7-2 to TRBJ2-5, with 9 bases that match TRBD2. Germline V gene data show CDR1 as SGHTA and CDR2 as FQGNSA. V lost 7 bases to trimming and J lost 4 bases; unmatched junction nucleotides: 7. This CDR3 has 14 amino acids. The CDR3 DNA reads as TGTGCCAGCACCCTTGGCGGGAGGGGAGAGACCCAGTACTTC. Translated, it gives CASTLGGRGETQYF.

This clone came up once. The gene calls are TRBV5-1 and TRBJ1-2; 9 nucleotides align to TRBD1. The germline V gene has CDR1 SGHRS and CDR2 YFSETQ. The V gene end was trimmed by 4 bases and the J gene end by 0 bases; junction bases not matched to a gene: 10. The CDR3 length is 17 residues. CDR3 bases: TGCGCCAGCAGCCCTGGGACAGGGAACGGGCCTAACTATGGCTACACCTTC. It translates to CASSPGTGNGPNYGYTF.

The gene calls are TRBV7-9 and TRBJ2-1; 16 bases align to TRBD2. Trimming cost V 5 bases and J 7 bases; bases outside gene matches: 5. There are 16 residues in the CDR3. Germline assignment: CDR1 SEHNR and CDR2 FQNEAQ (reference sequence). The CDR3 loop reads CASSGTSGGAGNEQFF. CDR3 DNA: TGTGCCAGCAGCGGGACTAGCGGGGGGGCCGGGAATGAGCAGTTCTTC. Variable domain in full (rest from reference TRBV7-9 and TRBJ2-1): DTGVSQNPRHKITKRGQNVTFRCDPISEHNRLYWYRQTLGQGPEFLTYFQNEAQLEKSRLLSDRFSAERPKGSFSTLEIQRTEQGDSAMYLCASSGTSGGAGNEQFFGPGTRLTVL.

This clone was counted between two and nine times. The chain carries TRBV19 and TRBJ1-2, with D hard to call. This CDR3 spans 16 amino acids. Germline V lookup: CDR1 LNHDA, CDR2 SQIVND (reference sequence). The V and J ends lost 7 bases and 6 bases respectively, with 24 bases between them. CDR3: CASISFGGSARDGYTF. For the CDR3, the DNA is TGTGCCAGTATTTCCTTTGGAGGCTCAGCTCGGGATGGCTACACCTTC.

The chain uses TRBV5-4 and TRBJ2-5; 8 nucleotides agree with TRBD1. The CDR3 is 18 residues long. Germline V gene lookup returns CDR1 SGHNT and CDR2 YYREEE (reference sequence). After removal of 1 base from V and 2 bases from J, the junction contained 13 bases not matched to a gene. CDR3: CASSLRQGARERQETQYF. CDR3 DNA sequence: TGTGCCAGCAGCTTGAGGCAGGGGGCGAGAGAGAGGCAAGAGACCCAGTACTTC.

The V gene is TRBV13, the J gene TRBJ2-7; D gene uncertain. CDR1 is PRHDT and CDR2 is FYEKMQ in the germline V gene (reference sequence). Trimming took 5 bases from V and 3 from J, leaving 11 bases between them. The CDR3 has 13 amino acids. The CDR3 loop is CASSLRQVYEQYF. CDR3 bases: TGTGCCAGCAGCCTAAGACAAGTCTACGAGCAGTACTTC.

CDR3 DNA sequence: TGTGCCAGCTCACCAGGGACAGGGGGCGCGAACGGTGAGCAGTTCTTC. Its protein is CASSPGTGGANGEQFF. This chain links TRBV18 with TRBJ2-1, with 12 bases aligning to TRBD1. The length of the CDR3 is 16 residues. V shed 2 bases and J 9 bases; nucleotides not matched to a gene: 8. Per germline, CDR1 KGHSH and CDR2 LQKENI. Full variable domain (outside the CDR3, taken from reference TRBV18 and TRBJ2-1): NAGVMQNPRHLVRRRGQEARLRCSPMKGHSHVYWYRQLPEEGLKFMVYLQKENIIDESGMPKERFSAEFPKEGPSILRIQQVVRGDSAAYFCASSPGTGGANGEQFFGPGTRLTVL.

The V call is TRBV28, the J call TRBJ1-5; no clear D gene. V was pared by 7 bases and J by 4 bases, with 8 bases between. The CDR3 runs 12 residues. Germline CDR1 reads MDHEN; CDR2 reads SYDVKM. This CDR3 is CASMGENQPQHF. CDR3 sequence (DNA): TGTGCCAGCATGGGAGAAAATCAGCCCCAGCATTTT. The entire variable domain, with the rest obtained from reference TRBV28 and TRBJ1-5, is as follows: DVKVTQSSRYLVKRTGEKVFLECVQDMDHENMFWYRQDPGLGLRLIYFSYDVKMKEKGDIPEGYSVSREKKERFSLILESASTNQTSMYLCASMGENQPQHFGDGTRLSIL.